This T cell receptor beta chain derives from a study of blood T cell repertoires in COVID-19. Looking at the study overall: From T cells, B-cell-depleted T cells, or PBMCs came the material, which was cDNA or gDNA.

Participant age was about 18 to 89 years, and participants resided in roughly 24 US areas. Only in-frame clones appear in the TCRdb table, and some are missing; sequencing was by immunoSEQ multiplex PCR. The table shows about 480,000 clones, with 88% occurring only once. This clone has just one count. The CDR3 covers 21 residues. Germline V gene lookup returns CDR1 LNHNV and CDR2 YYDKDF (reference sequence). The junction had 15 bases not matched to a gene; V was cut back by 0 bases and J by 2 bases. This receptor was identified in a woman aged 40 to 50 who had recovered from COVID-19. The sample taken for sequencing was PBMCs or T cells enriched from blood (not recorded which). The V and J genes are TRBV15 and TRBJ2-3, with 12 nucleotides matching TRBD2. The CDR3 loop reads CATSRDSASGRASVVTDTQYF. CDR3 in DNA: TGTGCCACCAGCAGAGATTCGGCTAGCGGGAGGGCCTCTGTGGTCACAGATACGCAGTATTTT.